The 28 T cell receptor beta chains presented below share a single source sample, sequenced in a study of T cells in Graves' hyperthyroidism and ophthalmopathy. Amplification of TCR beta CDR3 regions used RNA as the template. The HTBI primer set was used in a first-round RT-PCR of the TCR CDR3. TCRdb re-called the multiplex PCR reads with MiXCR, one entry per CDR3 protein. Of some 350,000 distinct CDR3 sequences listed, nearly 15% are singletons. Sequenced: blood. These receptor sequences come from an older woman with Graves' ophthalmopathy.

This clonotype was counted only a few times. The chain carries TRBV25-1 and TRBJ2-7; D unresolved. The CDR3 spans 14 residues. V lost 1 base, J lost 0 bases, and 7 bases lay in between. CDR1 is MGHDK and CDR2 is SYGVNS in the germline V gene. CDR3 nucleotide sequence: TGTGCCAGCAGTGAATTGGATTTCTCCTACGAGCAGTACTTC. This sequence encodes CASSELDFSYEQYF.

The chain couples TRBV6-1 to TRBJ2-2; tentatively, D is TRBD1 (5 bases). The CDR3 runs 13 residues. CDR1 MNHNS and CDR2 SASEGT come from the germline V gene. V was clipped by 5 bases and J by 7 bases, with 11 bases between them. CDR3 sequence: CASSSTDDGELFF. The DNA of the CDR3 is TGTGCCAGCAGTTCGACAGACGACGGGGAGCTGTTTTTT.

This clonotype was seen more than once but under ten times. This chain uses TRBV7-3 with TRBJ2-2; D may match TRBD1 or TRBD2 (6 bases each). The germline V and J ends were trimmed by 5 bases and 3 bases, with 16 bases remaining between them. From germline, CDR1 is SGHTA and CDR2 FQGTGA. This CDR3 has 16 residues. The CDR3 spells CASSLTVGGYTGELFF. The CDR3 DNA reads TGTGCCAGCAGCCTCACAGTAGGGGGGTACACCGGGGAGCTGTTTTTT.

The sample holds many counts of this clonotype. This chain joins TRBV11-2 and TRBJ2-7; D is unresolved. Per the germline V gene, CDR1 is SGHAT and CDR2 is FQNNGV. Between the trimmed V and J ends, which lost 1 base and 2 bases, there was a span of 12 bases. The CDR3 is 15 amino acids. CDR3 nucleotides: TGTGCCAGCAGCTTAGGCTCGAGGACGACCTACGAGCAGTACTTC. This gives the protein CASSLGSRTTYEQYF.

The chain recombines TRBV19 with TRBJ2-7; TRBD2 might be the D (7 bases). This CDR3 has 15 amino acids. The V end lost 5 bases, the J end lost 6 bases, and 20 bases lay between the germline ends. Germline V gene lookup returns CDR1 LNHDA and CDR2 SQIVND (reference sequence). The CDR3 reads CASSGGGGAITEQYF. The CDR3 bases are TGTGCCAGTAGTGGGGGGGGGGGCGCGATCACCGAGCAGTACTTC.

This clonotype has at least ten counts. V usage is TRBV5-1 and J usage is TRBJ2-7; D could derive from TRBD1 or TRBD2 (6 bases each). CDR1 and CDR2 from the germline V gene are SGHRS and YFSETQ. The V end was cut by 0 bases, the J end by 6 bases, with 19 bases between. The CDR3 has 16 residues. CDR3: CASSLAGGTRVVEQYF. CDR3 DNA: TGCGCCAGCAGCTTGGCCGGGGGCACCCGTGTGGTCGAGCAGTACTTC.

This clonotype was seen repeatedly, ten times or more. The CDR3 bases are TGTGCCAGCAGCCCAGGGGCATGGGCAAGCACCGGGGAGCTGTTTTTT. As protein: CASSPGAWASTGELFF. The chain joins TRBV28 to TRBJ2-2; D might be TRBD1 (6 bases). The length of the CDR3 is 16 residues. From germline, CDR1 is MDHEN and CDR2 SYDVKM. V lost 6 bases, J lost 4 bases, and 18 bases lay in between.

Ten or more counts support this clonotype. This chain joins TRBV10-3 and TRBJ1-1, with TRBD1 as a possible D gene (5 bases). The CDR3 totals 13 residues. The V end lost 3 bases, the J end lost 9 bases, and 14 bases lay between the germline ends. CDR1 ENHRY and CDR2 SYGVKD come from the germline V gene. This CDR3 reads CAISEGTSPQAFF. The CDR3 nucleotides read TGTGCCATCAGTGAAGGGACTTCACCCCAAGCTTTCTTT.

This clonotype was counted between two and nine times. The chain is built from TRBV5-5 and TRBJ2-1, with TRBD2 matching over 8 bases. V shed 4 bases, J shed 2 bases, and the junction held 8 bases outside the gene matches. CDR3 length equals 16 residues. CDR1 is SGHKS, CDR2 YYEKEE, per germline (reference sequence). The chain's CDR3 is CASSPVTGGPYNEQFF. The CDR3 region has the DNA TGTGCCAGCAGCCCAGTTACGGGAGGGCCCTACAATGAGCAGTTCTTC.

Turning to this clonotype: This may be a read error: a much more frequent sequence differs by one nucleotide. The chain has TRBV2 and TRBJ2-5; a possible D gene is TRBD1 (6 bases). V was cut by 7 bases and J by 4 bases, with 16 bases left in between. CDR1 is SNHLY, CDR2 FYNNEI, per germline. This CDR3 is 14 amino acids long. The CDR3 protein is CASKFDRWRETQYF. The CDR3 region has the DNA TGTGCCAGCAAATTTGACAGGTGGAGAGAGACCCAGTACTTC. Supplemented by reference TRBV2 and TRBJ2-5, the full variable domain reads EPEVTQTPSHQVTQMGQEVILRCVPISNHLYFYWYRQILGQKVEFLVSFYNNEISEKSEIFDDQFSVERPDGSNFTLKIRSTKLEDSAMYFCASKFDRWRETQYFGPGTRLLVL.

This clonotype came up once. The chain couples TRBV24-1 to TRBJ2-3; D is possibly TRBD2 (5 bases). This CDR3 contains 17 residues. Germline values: CDR1 KGHDR, CDR2 SFDVKD. Trimming took 4 bases from V and 2 from J, leaving 18 bases between them. The CDR3 DNA is TGTGCCACCAGTGAGACCGGGATAGGGCCTAACACAGATACGCAGTATTTT. Amino acids: CATSETGIGPNTDTQYF.

The rearrangement uses TRBV6-1 and TRBJ2-7; D possibly corresponds to TRBD1 (6 bases). Germline V gives CDR1 MNHNS, CDR2 SASEGT. Trimming shortened V by 0 bases and J by 5 bases, and 14 bases separated the two germline ends. The CDR3 contains 15 residues. DNA for the CDR3: TGTGCCAGCAGTGAAGCTCCAGGGGATCTGCACGAGCAGTACTTC. It yields the protein CASSEAPGDLHEQYF.

Only a few counts were recorded for this clonotype. This CDR3 reads CASSDLDASSYNEQFF. The CDR3 region has the DNA TGTGCCAGCAGTGATTTGGACGCTAGCTCCTACAATGAGCAGTTCTTC. The chain is built from TRBV25-1 and TRBJ2-1, with D hard to call. CDR1 and CDR2 (germline): MGHDK, SYGVNS. Trimming cost V 3 bases and J 0 bases, with 12 bases left between them. The CDR3 covers 16 residues.

This clonotype showed up many times. The rearrangement joins TRBV3-1 to TRBJ2-7; 16 positions agree with TRBD2. The CDR3 is made up of 16 amino acids. Losses at the gene ends were 4 bases for V and 6 bases for J; bases not matched to a gene: 6. Germline lookup yields CDR1 LGHDT and CDR2 YNNKEL (reference sequence). CDR3 DNA sequence: TGTGCCAGCAGCCTGGGACTAGCGGGAGGGCCGTCCGAGCAGTACTTC. Its translation is CASSLGLAGGPSEQYF.

There are a few counts of this clonotype. This chain links TRBV2 with TRBJ2-2; a weak D match, TRBD1 (5 bases). Looked up from germline, CDR1 is SNHLY and CDR2 is FYNNEI. The CDR3 loop spans 13 amino acids. Trimming stripped 2 bases from V and 7 bases from J, with 8 bases between. The CDR3 region is CASSEQGGGELFF. Written as DNA, the CDR3 is TGTGCCAGCAGTGAACAGGGTGGCGGGGAGCTGTTTTTT.

The sample holds a few counts of this clonotype. This chain uses TRBV6-1 with TRBJ1-3; D not resolved. The V end was cut by 4 bases, the J end by 1 base, with 8 bases between. The V gene's germline CDR1 is MNHNS and CDR2 SASEGT. This CDR3 comprises 14 residues. The CDR3 loop is CASSVPKSGNTIYF. In DNA form, the CDR3 reads TGTGCCAGCAGTGTACCGAAATCTGGAAACACCATATATTTT.

The table lists this clonotype with a few counts. The CDR3 is CSAQTSGSFSASTDTQYF. The CDR3 DNA follows: TGCAGTGCGCAGACTAGCGGGAGTTTCTCGGCTAGCACAGATACGCAGTATTTT. The rearrangement joins TRBV20-1 to TRBJ2-3; TRBD2 aligns across 12 bases. This CDR3 is built from 18 residues. Unmatched junction bases numbered 13, after V lost 6 bases and J lost 0 bases. Germline V CDR1 and CDR2: DFQATT, SNEGSKA (reference sequence).

This clonotype was recorded a few times. The chain joins TRBV5-6 to TRBJ1-5, with D tentatively TRBD1 (5 bases). Germline V gene data show CDR1 as SGHDT and CDR2 as YYEEEE. Trimming took 1 base from V and 3 from J, leaving 8 bases between them. CDR3 length equals 14 residues. The CDR3 nucleotides are TGTGCCAGCAGCTTGTGGGGGTTCAATCAGCCCCAGCATTTT. Amino acids: CASSLWGFNQPQHF.

This clonotype was picked up many times. The V and J genes are TRBV30 and TRBJ1-2; D might be TRBD1 (6 bases). Germline V gene sequence: CDR1 GTSNPN, CDR2 SVGIG (reference sequence). The ends were cut back, 0 bases at V and 4 bases at J, with 12 bases in the middle. The CDR3 contains 14 residues. CDR3 nucleotide sequence: TGTGCCTGGAGTGTACCTGGGGGGCTCTATGGCTACACCTTC. Residues: CAWSVPGGLYGYTF.

The chain is built from TRBV9 and TRBJ2-1; weak D call: TRBD2 (6 bases). CDR3 length equals 16 residues. V lost 0 bases, J lost 2 bases, and 12 bases lay in between. Germline CDR1 and CDR2: SGDLS and YYNGEE. CDR3 coding DNA: TGTGCCAGCAGCGTAGAGGGAGGACACACCTACAATGAGCAGTTCTTC. Protein sequence: CASSVEGGHTYNEQFF.

This clonotype was seen repeatedly, ten times or more. CDR3: CASIAVSRSEQFF. The CDR3 DNA reads TGTGCCAGCATAGCTGTGAGCCGGAGTGAGCAGTTCTTC. This chain uses TRBV28 with TRBJ2-1; no clear D gene. The CDR3 consists of 13 residues. V was clipped by 7 bases and J by 9 bases, with 16 bases between them. The germline V gene encodes CDR1 MDHEN and CDR2 SYDVKM. The variable domain in full, completed from reference TRBV28 and TRBJ2-1, reads DVKVTQSSRYLVKRTGEKVFLECVQDMDHENMFWYRQDPGLGLRLIYFSYDVKMKEKGDIPEGYSVSREKKERFSLILESASTNQTSMYLCASIAVSRSEQFFGPGTRLTVL.

This clonotype was found many times. The rearrangement uses TRBV6-5 and TRBJ1-3; D is ambiguous. Trimming removed 0 bases from V and 2 bases from J, with 14 bases in between. CDR1 is MNHEY and CDR2 is SVGAGI in the germline V gene. The length of the CDR3 is 17 residues. CDR3 DNA sequence: TGTGCCAGCAGTTACTCCCGGGCGGCTGGGGCTGGAAACACCATATATTTT. Its translation is CASSYSRAAGAGNTIYF.

This clonotype showed up many times. The chain links TRBV12-3 or TRBV12-4 to TRBJ2-3, with a tentative D call TRBD1 (5 bases). Trimming removed 5 bases from V and 5 bases from J, with 14 bases in between. CDR3 length: 14 amino acids. As DNA, the CDR3 is TGTGCCAGCAGTCAACAGGCCACGGGAGATACGCAGTATTTT. Protein sequence: CASSQQATGDTQYF.

This clonotype showed up just a few times. This chain connects TRBV5-1 to TRBJ2-5, with 8 bases that match TRBD1. The germline gives CDR1 SGHRS, CDR2 YFSETQ. V was clipped by 3 bases and J by 2 bases; unmatched bases: 6. CDR3 length: 15 residues. This chain's CDR3 is CASSSLGTGQETQYF. DNA for the CDR3: TGCGCCAGCAGCTCCCTCGGGACAGGTCAAGAGACCCAGTACTTC.

This clonotype was observed many times. The rearrangement uses TRBV20-1 and TRBJ2-3; D is undetermined. Per the germline V gene, CDR1 is DFQATT and CDR2 is SNEGSKA (reference sequence). Trimming cost V 0 bases and J 2 bases, with 3 bases left between them. There are 12 residues in the CDR3. CDR3 bases: TGCAGTGCTAGAGACCCCACAGATACGCAGTATTTT. Translated: CSARDPTDTQYF.

This clonotype was found many times. This chain joins TRBV30 and TRBJ1-2; D ambiguous. Between the trimmed V and J ends, which lost 3 bases and 6 bases, there was a span of 11 bases. Germline V gives CDR1 GTSNPN, CDR2 SVGIG (reference sequence). This CDR3 has 12 amino acids. The CDR3 DNA reads TGTGCCTGGAGAAGGTCTTTCAATGGCTACACCTTC. It is translated as CAWRRSFNGYTF.

This clonotype was seen at least ten times. V usage is TRBV3-1 and J usage is TRBJ2-7, with TRBD1 matching 9 bases. Germline-derived CDR1 and CDR2 are LGHDT and YNNKEL (reference sequence). This CDR3 comprises 14 residues. V dropped 3 bases and J dropped 7; count of bases not matched to a gene: 7. CDR3 sequence (DNA): TGTGCCAGCAGCCAGGGGACAGGGTTCCGGGAGCAGTACTTC. It translates to CASSQGTGFREQYF.

This clonotype was found many times. The rearrangement uses TRBV7-2 and TRBJ2-1; 8 nucleotides agree with TRBD2. The V segment lost 5 bases and the J segment 6 bases; nucleotides outside the gene matches: 12. This CDR3 contains 16 residues. CDR1 is SGHTA, CDR2 FQGNSA, per germline. CDR3 DNA: TGTGCCAGCAGCCCCAAGGGGAGCGGGAGAGGCAATGAGCAGTTCTTC. Amino acids: CASSPKGSGRGNEQFF.